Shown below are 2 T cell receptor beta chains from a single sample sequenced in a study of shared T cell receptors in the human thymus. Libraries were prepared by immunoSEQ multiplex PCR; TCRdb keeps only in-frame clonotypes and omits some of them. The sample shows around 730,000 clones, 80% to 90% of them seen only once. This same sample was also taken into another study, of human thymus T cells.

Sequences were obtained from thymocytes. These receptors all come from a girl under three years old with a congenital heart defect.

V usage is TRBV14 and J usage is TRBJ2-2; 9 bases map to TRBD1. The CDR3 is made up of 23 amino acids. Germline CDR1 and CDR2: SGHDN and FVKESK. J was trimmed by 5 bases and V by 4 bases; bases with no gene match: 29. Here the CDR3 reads CASSLRGDRGTLAPRAGTGELFF. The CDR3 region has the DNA TGTGCCAGCAGCCTAAGGGGAGACAGGGGGACCCTGGCGCCCCGCGCGGGGACCGGGGAGCTGTTTTTT. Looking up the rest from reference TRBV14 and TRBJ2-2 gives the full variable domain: EAGVTQFPSHSVIEKGQTVTLRCDPISGHDNLYWYRRVMGKEIKFLLHFVKESKQDESGMPNNRFLAERTGGTYSTLKVQPAELEDSGVYFCASSLRGDRGTLAPRAGTGELFFGEGSRLTVL.

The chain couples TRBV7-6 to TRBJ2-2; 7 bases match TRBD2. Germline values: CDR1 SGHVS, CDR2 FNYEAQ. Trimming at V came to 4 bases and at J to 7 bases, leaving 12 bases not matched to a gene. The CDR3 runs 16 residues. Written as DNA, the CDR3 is TGTGCCAGCAGCTCGGGACTACCAAGTGGGGTCGGGGAGCTGTTTTTT. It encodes CASSSGLPSGVGELFF.